This T cell receptor beta chain originates from a study of cytomegalovirus exposure and HLA in healthy donors (dated by TCRdb to 2015 to 2018). Broadly, across the study: An earlier analysis of approximately 550 of the donors reported 250 to 300 Gb of sequence data and 117 million unique TCR beta sequences from about 200 million T cells. An early release covering some 640 HLA-typed donors comprised approximately 290 gigabases of sequencing data and approximately 85 million unique TCR sequences. Of the roughly 390 genotyped donors, around 81% fell in the genetic ancestry cluster associated with self-reported Caucasian donors. The aim of the study was to test whether cataloging public T cell receptors could identify signatures of past pathogen exposure. The study profiled the T cell repertoires of hundreds of subjects by immunosequencing and related them to cytomegalovirus serostatus. Besides the first cohort of more than 650 subjects, a separate validation cohort made up of roughly 120 different subjects was used. To predict cytomegalovirus infection status, the study combined high-throughput TCR immunosequencing, statistical association of individual TCRs with disease status, and machine learning. In a later analysis, previously published TCR beta repertoires from 666 donors were re-analyzed and high-resolution HLA genotyping was added so that TCR occurrence patterns could be studied. Rather than drawing on any new phenotypic data, the later analysis identified candidate immune exposures from TCR beta sequences and the way those sequences occurred across donors. To decide whether each TCR beta V gene segment behaved as functional or pseudogenic, an earlier analysis of several hundred of the donors relied on high-throughput TCR beta sequencing. Alongside the repertoire data, information on donor age, sex, ethnicity and CMV serostatus was compiled. Genome-wide SNP genotypes for about 60% of the 666 donors were used in a later genetic analysis, which treated that subset as a discovery cohort. Every discovery cohort repertoire had been produced on one sequencing platform. HLA typing covered class I and class II loci at four-digit resolution. Typing coverage varied by locus: roughly 620-640 donors for A, B, C, DRB1 and DQB1; around 560 for DQA1; some 610 for DPA1; approximately 490 for DPB1. Because of strong linkage in the cohort, five DR-DQ haplotypes were treated as single units for association and clustering. On average, around 230,000 unique TCR beta nucleotide sequences were sequenced per donor among fewer than 500 genotyped donors of the cohort, with about 19% of those sequences being non-productive.

This clone was seen only once. Its specific antigen is unknown. It has no much larger one-base neighbor in the sample; base qualities were not kept. Broader findings and caveats from the paper: In a later genetic analysis, fewer N-insertions in productive TCRs were reported among donors in an Asian-associated ancestry cluster than the 666-donor mean. Roughly uniform sequencing depth across donors was assumed in presence/absence analyses, although this assumption may not hold. A further reported finding was that TCR beta sequences accurately predicted the HLA-A and HLA-B alleles for most subjects in the first cohort. When HLA alleles, especially DR and DQ, strongly co-occurred, attributing TCR associations to individual alleles was difficult. V-gene and J-gene trimming of TCR beta chains was associated with a missense DCLRE1C variant in a later genetic analysis, and the association was replicated in an independent cohort. A total of around 150 TCR beta chains were listed by the study as associated with cytomegalovirus. A later analysis found that HLA-associated TCR beta chains were more clonally expanded and had lower generation probabilities than equally common non-associated chains. Correlated functional status among segregating V segments might reflect linkage disequilibrium, but an unknown experimental factor could not be ruled out. In vitro tests confirmed that a few of the cytomegalovirus-associated TCR beta chains recognize cytomegalovirus antigens. In an earlier analysis of fewer than 700 of the donors, most TCR beta V segments appeared in productive rearrangements about 87% or about 30% of the time, broadly matching IMGT annotations. Most CMV-associated TCR beta chains appeared to be HLA-restricted in a later analysis, and the HLA associations seemed to be driven largely by CMV exposure. A later analysis found that TCR association rates varied across HLA loci, with DRB1 alleles showing the most associated TCRs and HLA-C alleles the fewest. Across donors, most TCR sequences were observed very rarely, whereas some public TCRs were present in many individuals. It was suggested by the authors that the approach could potentially be generalized to other disease states and immunological phenotypes. The classifier was reported to diagnose cytomegalovirus status with high specificity and sensitivity in both the original cohort and the validation cohort. Immune exposure information for the cohort was limited to CMV serostatus. Several of the top co-occurrence clusters appeared to be linked to parvovirus B19, influenza, CMV and Epstein-Barr virus, according to a later analysis. A group of highly shared sequence variants was considered likely to be a technical artifact of the sequencing pipeline. Because counts were too low, about 18 rarely observed V segments, including chromosome 9 orphons, were excluded from the earlier analysis of some 540 of the donors. HLA typing was unavailable for some donors at each locus, so association tests used only the typed subset. This cohort had only TCR beta chains sequenced, and the lack of alpha or paired-chain data limited which features could be detected. Specific HLA alleles were associated with roughly 17,000 TCR beta sequences at a false discovery rate of 0.05 in a later analysis.

The library was produced with the immunoSEQ multiplex PCR assay. For the multiplex PCR, a mixture combining 60 forward primers for TCR Vbeta segments and 13 reverse primers for TCR Jbeta segments was used. The CDR3 region of rearranged TCR beta genes was amplified from genomic DNA with a multiplex PCR assay. Amplified TCR beta libraries were sequenced as 87-base-pair reads on the Illumina HiSeq System. Per the source publication's procedure: A later analysis tallied some 79 million unique TCR beta chains across the 700 or so repertoires, and some 12 million of those chains were shared by two or more donors. A nearest-neighbor algorithm error-corrected the raw reads and collapsed the reads into unique sequences, merging closely related sequences to remove PCR and sequencing errors. V, D and J gene segments were assigned by aligning CDR3 sequences to IMGT reference sequences. Each retained sequence needed at least a six-nucleotide match to both a V gene segment and a J gene segment. Rearrangements were called productive when the CDR3 lacked stop codons and stayed in frame with V and J; all others were non-productive. Following IMGT convention, CDR3 was defined as the stretch from the second conserved V-encoded cysteine to the conserved J-encoded phenylalanine. Sequences without an unambiguous match to a single V gene segment were excluded from the earlier analysis of about 600 of the donors. In an earlier analysis of approximately 500 of the donors, a V segment was called functional when productive rearrangements were above 56.7%, and segregating when the standard deviation between donors exceeded 5%. A statistical classification framework was built to diagnose cytomegalovirus status from the catalog of TCR beta chain sequences. In a later analysis, V and J genes were assigned by comparing TCR nucleotide sequences against IMGT/GENE-DB human TR gene sequences. Using the TCRdist pipeline, a later analysis assigned CDR3 sequences along with most-parsimonious VDJ recombination scenarios. In a later analysis, every TCR beta chain was defined by the combination of its CDR3 amino acid sequence and its V-gene family, and reads without a unique V-gene family were dropped. To address suspected cross-contamination and a sequencing artifact, a later analysis removed over 500 highly shared, low-generation-probability nucleotide sequences. In a later analysis, a clonal expansion index was calculated for each public chain from normalized within-repertoire ranks of inferred template counts. Generation probabilities in a later analysis came from a VDJ recombination model fitted to out-of-frame rearrangements, and those results were checked against IGoR. In a later analysis, hypergeometric tests were used to score TCR-TCR, TCR-HLA and TCR-CMV co-occurrence, with a repertoire-size bias correction applied to TCR pairs. In a later analysis, false discovery rates were estimated by permuting HLA or CMV assignments 20 times. A later analysis grouped co-occurring TCRs with DBSCAN, adding TCRdist sequence similarity when clustering within HLA-allele-positive subsets. For co-occurrence clustering, repertoires with fewer than 30,000 or more than 120,000 public chains were excluded, along with four to six repertoires with anomalous nucleotide sharing. TCRdb's version of the immuneACCESS table is confined to in-frame rearrangements and falls short of the full clone set. An unresolved V gene accounts for under half of the shortfall where checked; the remainder is of unknown origin. From that table come the V and J calls and clone size; the DNA was used to work out D and trimming. The sample data list over 50,000 clones, and around 62% of these were observed just once. Of the sample, about 17% falls within the top ten clones.

The cohort was made up of hundreds of healthy bone marrow donors. All cohort members were sampled while nominally healthy, although unrecorded immune exposures were likely present. The donor was CMV seropositive and belonged to the group of some 290 seropositive cohort members. Every donor gave a peripheral blood sample, and the peripheral blood mononuclear cells from that sample were used for TCR beta sequencing. The Qiagen DNeasy Blood Extraction Kit was used to extract genomic DNA from the blood cell samples. This clonotype was obtained from a man aged 35-49 years in good health and CMV-seropositive. The sequencing input was PBMCs.

The DNA sequence follows: TGTGCCAGCAGTTCTTTGGGGGAGGAAGGCAATCAGCCCCAGCATTTT. The translation is CASSSLGEEGNQPQHF. The V and J segments used are TRBV5-8 and TRBJ1-5; TRBD1 might be the D gene, on 5 matching bases. CDR1 and CDR2 (SGHTS, YDEGEE) derive from the germline V gene. Measured from the cysteine to the phenylalanine, the CDR3 is 16 residues long. Just the 48-base CDR3 DNA is kept, in frame starting at base 1. V is shortened by 5 bases, J by 2 bases, and the region joining them spans 17 bases.